Presented here are 15 T cell receptor beta chains from one specimen sequenced in a study of T cells generated in artificial thymic organoids. Reverse primers in the TRAC or TRBC constant regions drove separate semi-nested PCRs for TCRalpha and TCRbeta. Using its own MiXCR run on the 5' RACE reads, TCRdb lists one record per CDR3 protein. Altogether around 5,600 distinct CDR3 sequences are present, roughly 32% being singletons, with the ten largest covering approximately 2.2%. Sequencing was carried out using naive CD8+ T cells from blood. Indicated subset: CD3+TCRalphabeta+CD8SP T cells; for blood, CD45RO-CCR7+ naive CD8+ T cells. The receptor source for this set is a human donor who gave cord blood stem cells for thymic organoid culture, a cardiac surgery patient who gave postnatal thymus, or a blood donor (not recorded which).

The rearrangement links TRBV7-9 to TRBJ2-7, with 8 bases identical to TRBD2. Germline V gene lookup returns CDR1 SEHNR and CDR2 FQNEAQ (reference sequence). Trimming at V came to 4 bases and at J to 13 bases, leaving 12 bases not matched to a gene. This CDR3 has 13 amino acids. The CDR3 region is CASSSPGGGHPYF. DNA of the CDR3: TGTGCCAGCAGCTCACCGGGAGGGGGGCACCCCTACTTC.

The chain recombines TRBV23-1 with TRBJ2-7; 9 bases match TRBD1. TRBV23-1 belongs to the ORF category, with a function that is uncertain. This CDR3 is 19 amino acids long. J lost 6 bases, V lost 3 bases, and 21 bases had no gene match. CDR3 DNA sequence: TGCGCCAGCAGTCAGCCACCGGGACAGGGTATCATTAATTGCGGCGAGCAGTACTTC. Its protein product is CASSQPPGQGIINCGEQYF.

This clonotype was detected a few times. The rearrangement links TRBV9 to TRBJ2-3, with D tentatively TRBD1 (6 bases). Germline V gene data show CDR1 as SGDLS and CDR2 as YYNGEE. The CDR3 covers 15 residues. The V end was cut by 0 bases, the J end by 3 bases, with 11 bases between. The CDR3 nucleotides read TGTGCCAGCAGCGTAGGCAGGGGCACAACAGATACGCAGTATTTT. Translating gives CASSVGRGTTDTQYF.

This clonotype showed up just a few times. J is TRBJ2-1 and V is TRBV15; TRBD2 matches 7 bases. The CDR3 extends over 17 amino acids. Germline lookup yields CDR1 LNHNV and CDR2 YYDKDF (reference sequence). V gave up 0 bases and J gave up 0 bases; unmatched junction bases: 5. The CDR3 sequence is CATSRDPASGSYNEQFF. CDR3 nucleotides: TGTGCCACCAGCAGAGATCCGGCTAGCGGCTCCTACAATGAGCAGTTCTTC.

The chain has TRBV29-1 and TRBJ2-7; possible D gene TRBD2, 5 bases. Deletions cut 7 bases from V and 2 bases from J, with 12 bases between. In germline, CDR1 is SQVTM, CDR2 ANQGSEA. CDR3 length: 12 amino acids. The CDR3: CSAETGTYEQYF. The CDR3 region has the DNA TGCAGCGCCGAGACGGGGACCTACGAGCAGTACTTC.

Only a few counts were recorded for this clonotype. The V and J genes are TRBV13 and TRBJ2-2, with 7 bases identical to TRBD1. Germline trimming cut 5 bases from V and 0 bases from J; bases unmatched to any gene: 3. From germline, CDR1 is PRHDT and CDR2 FYEKMQ (reference sequence). The CDR3 has 15 amino acids. CDR3: CASSRTGTNTGELFF. For the CDR3, the DNA is TGTGCCAGCAGCCGGACAGGAACGAACACCGGGGAGCTGTTTTTT.

This chain joins TRBV27 and TRBJ1-5; D is uncertain. Trimming took 10 bases from V and 3 from J, leaving 13 bases between them. The germline gives CDR1 MNHEY, CDR2 SMNVEV (reference sequence). The length of the CDR3 is 13 residues. The CDR3 sequence: CATATGYNQPQHF. The CDR3 coding sequence is TGTGCCACCGCGACCGGATACAATCAGCCCCAGCATTTT.

A few counts support this clonotype. The chain uses TRBV11-2 and TRBJ2-3; D uncertain. CDR1 SGHAT and CDR2 FQNNGV come from the germline V gene. The CDR3 contains 15 residues. Trimming shortened V by 5 bases and J by 4 bases, and 16 bases separated the two germline ends. As DNA, the CDR3 is TGTGCCAGCAGCCCTAAGGCAGCGTTGGCAGATACGCAGTATTTT. As protein: CASSPKAALADTQYF.

This chain links TRBV10-3 with TRBJ2-1; 8 bases align to TRBD1. Germline CDR1 ENHRY, CDR2 SYGVKD. Trimming took 10 bases from V and 10 from J; bases not matched to a gene: 9. CDR3 length: 12 amino acids. The CDR3 loop reads CATMDRDVEQFF. The DNA for the CDR3 is TGTGCCACCATGGACAGGGATGTAGAGCAGTTCTTC.

About this clonotype: A much more abundant neighbour one base away suggests this may be a read error. The chain recombines TRBV7-9 with TRBJ2-7; maybe TRBD2 (5 bases). The CDR3 is made up of 14 amino acids. Germline V gene lookup returns CDR1 SEHNR and CDR2 FQNEAQ (reference sequence). The CDR3 DNA sequence: TGTGACAGCAGCCCACCGGCAGCGGCCTACGAGCAGTACTTC. Its protein product is CDSSPPAAAYEQYF.

This clonotype was counted a few times. J is TRBJ2-5 and V is TRBV4-3; D remains unclear. CDR1 is LGHNA, CDR2 YSLEER, per germline. CDR3 length: 15 residues. Trimming shortened V by 0 bases and J by 0 bases, and 8 bases separated the two germline ends. The CDR3 DNA reads as TGCGCCAGCAGCCAAGATCCCTGGTACCAAGAGACCCAGTACTTC. Translation gives CASSQDPWYQETQYF.

About this clonotype: A much larger clone is a single base away; this may be a read error. The chain joins TRBV4-1 to TRBJ2-1; D gene uncertain. Per the germline V gene, CDR1 is MGHRA and CDR2 is YSYEKL. The CDR3 length is 14 residues. The CDR3 DNA sequence: TGCGCCAGCTGCCATCGGATAGCTTTTGGTGAGCAGTTCTTC. Translation gives CASCHRIAFGEQFF.

The genes are TRBV3-1 and TRBJ2-7, with D possibly TRBD1 on 6 matching bases. Trimming cost V 0 bases and J 0 bases, with 12 bases left between them. The CDR3 is made up of 16 amino acids. Germline assignment: CDR1 LGHDT and CDR2 YNNKEL (reference sequence). The CDR3 region has the DNA TGTGCCAGCAGCCAAGAGGGACAACTCCCCTCCTACGAGCAGTACTTC. Encoded protein: CASSQEGQLPSYEQYF.

This sequence joins TRBV7-2 and TRBJ2-4, with D maybe TRBD1 (5 bases). The germline V gene has CDR1 SGHTA and CDR2 FQGNSA. This CDR3 comprises 16 residues. V was clipped by 1 base and J by 8 bases, with 18 bases between them. CDR3 nucleotides: TGTGCCAGCAGCTTAGAGTGGGAAGGGGTCCTGGACATTCAGTACTTC. This codes for CASSLEWEGVLDIQYF. Full variable domain (outside the CDR3, taken from reference TRBV7-2 and TRBJ2-4): GAGVSQSPSNKVTEKGKDVELRCDPISGHTALYWYRQSLGQGLEFLIYFQGNSAPDKSGLPSDRFSAERTGGSVSTLTIQRTQQEDSAVYLCASSLEWEGVLDIQYFGAGTRLSVL.

The rearrangement links TRBV12-3 or TRBV12-4 to TRBJ2-1, with D perhaps TRBD1 or TRBD2 (5 bases each). The CDR3 totals 13 residues. V lost 11 bases to trimming and J lost 8 bases, with 19 bases between them. CDR3 amino acids: CASTRAGRDEQFF. DNA of the CDR3: TGTGCCTCTACCAGGGCAGGGCGGGATGAGCAGTTCTTC.